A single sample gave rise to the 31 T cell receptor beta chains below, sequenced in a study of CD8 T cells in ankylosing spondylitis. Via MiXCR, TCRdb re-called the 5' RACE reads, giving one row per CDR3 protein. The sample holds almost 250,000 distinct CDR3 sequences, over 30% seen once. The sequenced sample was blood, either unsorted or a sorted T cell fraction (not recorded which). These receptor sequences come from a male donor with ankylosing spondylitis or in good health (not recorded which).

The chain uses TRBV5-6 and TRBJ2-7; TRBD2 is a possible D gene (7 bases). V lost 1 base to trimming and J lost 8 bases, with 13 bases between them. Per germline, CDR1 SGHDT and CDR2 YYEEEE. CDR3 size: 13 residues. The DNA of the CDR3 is TGTGCCAGCAGCTTGCTACAGGGAGGGAAGCAGTACTTC. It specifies CASSLLQGGKQYF.

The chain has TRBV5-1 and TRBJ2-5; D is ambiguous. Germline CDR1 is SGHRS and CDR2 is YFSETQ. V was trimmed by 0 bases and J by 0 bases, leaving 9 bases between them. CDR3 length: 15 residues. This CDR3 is CASSLVGQNQETQYF. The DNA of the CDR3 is TGCGCCAGCAGCTTGGTTGGGCAGAACCAAGAGACCCAGTACTTC. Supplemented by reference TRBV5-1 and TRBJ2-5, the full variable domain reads KAGVTQTPRYLIKTRGQQVTLSCSPISGHRSVSWYQQTPGQGLQFLFEYFSETQRNKGNFPGRFSGRQFSNSRSEMNVSTLELGDSALYLCASSLVGQNQETQYFGPGTRLLVL.

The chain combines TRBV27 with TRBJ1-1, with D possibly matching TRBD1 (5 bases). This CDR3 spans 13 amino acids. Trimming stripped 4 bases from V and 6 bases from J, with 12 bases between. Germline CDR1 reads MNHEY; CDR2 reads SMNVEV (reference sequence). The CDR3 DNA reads TGTGCCAGCAGTTCCGAGTTAGGGGCTGAAGCTTTCTTT. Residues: CASSSELGAEAFF.

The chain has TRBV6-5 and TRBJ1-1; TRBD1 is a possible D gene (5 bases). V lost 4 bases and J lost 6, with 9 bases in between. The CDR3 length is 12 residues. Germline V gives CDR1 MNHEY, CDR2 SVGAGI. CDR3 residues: CASSSAGAEAFF. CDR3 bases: TGTGCCAGCAGTTCGGCGGGGGCTGAAGCTTTCTTT.

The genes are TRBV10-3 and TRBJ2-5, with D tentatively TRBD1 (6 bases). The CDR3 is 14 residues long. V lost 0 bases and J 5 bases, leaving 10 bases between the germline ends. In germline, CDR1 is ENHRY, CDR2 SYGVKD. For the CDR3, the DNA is TGTGCCATCAGTGAGTCGGGGGCCAGGGAGACCCAGTACTTC. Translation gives CAISESGARETQYF.

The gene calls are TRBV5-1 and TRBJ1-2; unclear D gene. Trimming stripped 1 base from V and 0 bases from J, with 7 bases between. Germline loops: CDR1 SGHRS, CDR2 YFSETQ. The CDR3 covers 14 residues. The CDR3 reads CASSLTGTNYGYTF. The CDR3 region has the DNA TGCGCCAGCAGCTTGACGGGAACTAACTATGGCTACACCTTC. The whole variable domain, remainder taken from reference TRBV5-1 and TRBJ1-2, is KAGVTQTPRYLIKTRGQQVTLSCSPISGHRSVSWYQQTPGQGLQFLFEYFSETQRNKGNFPGRFSGRQFSNSRSEMNVSTLELGDSALYLCASSLTGTNYGYTFGSGTRLTVV.

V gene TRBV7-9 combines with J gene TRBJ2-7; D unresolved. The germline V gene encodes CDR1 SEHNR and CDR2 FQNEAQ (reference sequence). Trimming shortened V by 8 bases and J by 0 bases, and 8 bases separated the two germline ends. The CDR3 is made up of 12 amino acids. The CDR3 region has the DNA TGTGCCAGCCAGTACCTCTCCTACGAGCAGTACTTC. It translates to CASQYLSYEQYF.

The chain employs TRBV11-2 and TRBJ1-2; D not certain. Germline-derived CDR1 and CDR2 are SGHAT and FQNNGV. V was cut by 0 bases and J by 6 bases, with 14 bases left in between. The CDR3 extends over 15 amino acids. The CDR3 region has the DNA TGTGCCAGCAGCTTAGAAGGTTATTTTTCCGATGGCTACACCTTC. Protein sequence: CASSLEGYFSDGYTF.

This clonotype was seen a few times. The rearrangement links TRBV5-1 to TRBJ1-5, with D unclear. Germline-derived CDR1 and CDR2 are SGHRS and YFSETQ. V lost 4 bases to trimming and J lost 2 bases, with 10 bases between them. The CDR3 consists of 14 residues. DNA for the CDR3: TGCGCCAGCAGCCTTGGTGACCGCAATCAGCCCCAGCATTTT. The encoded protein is CASSLGDRNQPQHF.

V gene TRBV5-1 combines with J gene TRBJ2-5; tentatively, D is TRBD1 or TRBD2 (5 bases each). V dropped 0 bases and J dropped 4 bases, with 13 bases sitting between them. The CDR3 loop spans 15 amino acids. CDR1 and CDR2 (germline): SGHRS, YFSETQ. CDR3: CASSLESPGRETQYF. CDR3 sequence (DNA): TGCGCCAGCAGCTTGGAATCCCCAGGGAGAGAGACCCAGTACTTC.

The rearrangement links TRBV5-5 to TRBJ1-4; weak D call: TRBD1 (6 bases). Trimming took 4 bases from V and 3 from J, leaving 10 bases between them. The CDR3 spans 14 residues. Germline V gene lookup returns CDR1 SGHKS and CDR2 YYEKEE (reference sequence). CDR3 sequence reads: CASSPGAPNEKLFF. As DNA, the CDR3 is TGTGCCAGCAGCCCGGGGGCGCCTAATGAAAAACTGTTTTTT.

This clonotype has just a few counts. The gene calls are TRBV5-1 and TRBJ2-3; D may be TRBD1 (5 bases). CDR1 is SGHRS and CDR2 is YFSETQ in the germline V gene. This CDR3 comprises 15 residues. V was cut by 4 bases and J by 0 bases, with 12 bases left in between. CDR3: CASSLGHTSTDTQYF. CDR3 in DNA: TGCGCCAGCAGCCTCGGACATACCAGCACAGATACGCAGTATTTT.

This CDR3 reads CSARDQDVNEKLFF. For the CDR3, the DNA is TGCAGTGCTAGAGATCAGGATGTTAATGAAAAACTGTTTTTT. The rearrangement joins TRBV20-1 to TRBJ1-4; D uncertain. Germline CDR1 and CDR2: DFQATT and SNEGSKA (reference sequence). The V and J ends lost 0 bases and 4 bases respectively, with 9 bases between them. The CDR3 is 14 residues long.

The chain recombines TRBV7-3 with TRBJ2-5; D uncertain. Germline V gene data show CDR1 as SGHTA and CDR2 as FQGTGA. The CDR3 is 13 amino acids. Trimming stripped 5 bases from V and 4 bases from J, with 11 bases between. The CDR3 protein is CASSLYLGETQYF. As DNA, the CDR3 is TGTGCCAGCAGCCTATATTTGGGAGAGACCCAGTACTTC. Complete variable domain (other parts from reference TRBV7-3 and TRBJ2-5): GAGVSQTPSNKVTEKGKYVELRCDPISGHTALYWYRQSLGQGPEFLIYFQGTGAADDSGLPNDRFFAVRPEGSVSTLKIQRTERGDSAVYLCASSLYLGETQYFGPGTRLLVL.

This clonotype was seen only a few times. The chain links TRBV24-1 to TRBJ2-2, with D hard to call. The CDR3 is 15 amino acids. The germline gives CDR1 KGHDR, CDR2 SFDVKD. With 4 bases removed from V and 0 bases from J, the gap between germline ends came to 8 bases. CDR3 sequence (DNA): TGTGCCACCAGTGACCCTCATACGAACACCGGGGAGCTGTTTTTT. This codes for CATSDPHTNTGELFF.

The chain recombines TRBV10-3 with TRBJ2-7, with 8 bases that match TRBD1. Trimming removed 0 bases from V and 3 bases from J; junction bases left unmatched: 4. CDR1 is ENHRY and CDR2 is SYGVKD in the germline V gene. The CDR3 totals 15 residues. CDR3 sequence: CAISESGTGNYEQYF. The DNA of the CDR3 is TGTGCCATCAGTGAGTCGGGGACAGGCAACTACGAGCAGTACTTC.

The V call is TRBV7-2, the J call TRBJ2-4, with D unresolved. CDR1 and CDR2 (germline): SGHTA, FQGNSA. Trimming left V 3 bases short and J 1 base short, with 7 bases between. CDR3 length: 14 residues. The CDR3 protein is CASSFVGAKNIQYF. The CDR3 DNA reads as TGTGCCAGCAGCTTTGTCGGGGCCAAAAACATTCAGTACTTC.

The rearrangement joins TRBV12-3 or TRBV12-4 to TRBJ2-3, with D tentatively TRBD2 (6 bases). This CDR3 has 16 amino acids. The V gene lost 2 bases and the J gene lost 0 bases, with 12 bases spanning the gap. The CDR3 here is CASSLSRGESTDTQYF. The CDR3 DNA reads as TGTGCCAGCAGTTTAAGTCGCGGGGAAAGCACAGATACGCAGTATTTT.

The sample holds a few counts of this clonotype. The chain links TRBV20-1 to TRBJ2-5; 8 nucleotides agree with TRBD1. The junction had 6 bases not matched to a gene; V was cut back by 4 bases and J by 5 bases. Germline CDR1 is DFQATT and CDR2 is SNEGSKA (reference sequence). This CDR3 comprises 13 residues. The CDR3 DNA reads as TGCAGTGCTACTAGCAGGGGGCGCGAGACCCAGTACTTC. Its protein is CSATSRGRETQYF.

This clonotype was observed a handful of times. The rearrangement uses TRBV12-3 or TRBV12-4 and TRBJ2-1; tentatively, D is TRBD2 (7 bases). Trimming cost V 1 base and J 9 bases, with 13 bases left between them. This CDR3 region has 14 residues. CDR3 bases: TGTGCCAGCAGTTTAGGGGGGGGGGCCGTTGAGCAGTTCTTC. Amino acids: CASSLGGGAVEQFF.

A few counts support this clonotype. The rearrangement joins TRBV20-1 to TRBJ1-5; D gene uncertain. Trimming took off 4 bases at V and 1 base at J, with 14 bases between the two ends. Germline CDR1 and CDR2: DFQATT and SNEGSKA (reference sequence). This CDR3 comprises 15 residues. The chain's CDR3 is CSATPWERSNQPQHF. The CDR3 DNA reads TGCAGTGCTACCCCCTGGGAGAGAAGCAATCAGCCCCAGCATTTT.

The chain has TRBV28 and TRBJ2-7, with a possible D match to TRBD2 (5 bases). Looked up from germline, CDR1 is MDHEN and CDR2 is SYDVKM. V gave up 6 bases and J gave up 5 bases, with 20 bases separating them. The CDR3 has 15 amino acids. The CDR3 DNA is TGTGCCAGCAGCCCCACGTTGGAGGTGGGCGACGAGCAGTACTTC. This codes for CASSPTLEVGDEQYF.

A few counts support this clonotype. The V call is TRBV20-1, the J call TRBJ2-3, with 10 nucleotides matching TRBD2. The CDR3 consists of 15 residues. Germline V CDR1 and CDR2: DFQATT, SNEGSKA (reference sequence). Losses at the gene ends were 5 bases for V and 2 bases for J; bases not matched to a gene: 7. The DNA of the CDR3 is TGCAGTGCTCCATTAAGCGGGGGGGCCACAGATACGCAGTATTTT. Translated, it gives CSAPLSGGATDTQYF.

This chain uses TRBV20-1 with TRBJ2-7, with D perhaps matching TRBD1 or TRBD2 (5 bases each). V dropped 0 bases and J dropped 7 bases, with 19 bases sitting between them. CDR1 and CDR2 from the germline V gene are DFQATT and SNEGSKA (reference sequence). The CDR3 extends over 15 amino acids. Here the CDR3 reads CSARDEGENPWEQYF. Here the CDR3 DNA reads TGCAGTGCTAGAGATGAAGGGGAGAACCCGTGGGAGCAGTACTTC.

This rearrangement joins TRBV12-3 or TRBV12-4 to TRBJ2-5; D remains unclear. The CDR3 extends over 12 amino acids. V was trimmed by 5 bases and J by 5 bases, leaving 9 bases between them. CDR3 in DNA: TGTGCCAGCAGTAGTTGGGGTGAGACCCAGTACTTC. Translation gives CASSSWGETQYF.

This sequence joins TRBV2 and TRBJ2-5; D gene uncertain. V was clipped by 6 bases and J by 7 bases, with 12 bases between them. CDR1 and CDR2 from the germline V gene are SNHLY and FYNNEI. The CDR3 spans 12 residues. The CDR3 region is CASRSDWGTQYF. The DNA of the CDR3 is TGTGCCAGCAGAAGCGATTGGGGGACCCAGTACTTC.

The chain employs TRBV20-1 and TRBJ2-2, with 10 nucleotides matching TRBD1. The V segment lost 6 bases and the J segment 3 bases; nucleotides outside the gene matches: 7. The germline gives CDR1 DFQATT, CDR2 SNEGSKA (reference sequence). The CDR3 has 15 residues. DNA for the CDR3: TGCAGTGCGGGTCCGGGACAGGGGTACACCGGGGAGCTGTTTTTT. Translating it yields CSAGPGQGYTGELFF.

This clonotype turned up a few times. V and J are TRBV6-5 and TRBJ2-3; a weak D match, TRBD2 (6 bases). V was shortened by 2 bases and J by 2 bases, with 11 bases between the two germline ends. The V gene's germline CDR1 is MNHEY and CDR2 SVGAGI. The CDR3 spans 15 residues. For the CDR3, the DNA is TGTGCCAGCAGTTACCCGGGACTTGTCACAGATACGCAGTATTTT. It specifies CASSYPGLVTDTQYF.

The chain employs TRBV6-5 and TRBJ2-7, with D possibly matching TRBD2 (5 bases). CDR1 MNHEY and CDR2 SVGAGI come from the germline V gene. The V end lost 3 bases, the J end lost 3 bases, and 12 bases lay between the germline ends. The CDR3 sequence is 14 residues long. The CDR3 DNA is TGTGCCAGCAGTTATAGGAGGTTATACTACGAGCAGTACTTC. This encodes CASSYRRLYYEQYF.

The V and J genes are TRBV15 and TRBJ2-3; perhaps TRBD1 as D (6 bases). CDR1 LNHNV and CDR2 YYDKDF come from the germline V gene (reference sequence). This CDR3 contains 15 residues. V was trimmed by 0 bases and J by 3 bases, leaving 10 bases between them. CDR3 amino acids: CATSRDPDRTDTQYF. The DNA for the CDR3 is TGTGCCACCAGCAGAGATCCTGACAGGACAGATACGCAGTATTTT.

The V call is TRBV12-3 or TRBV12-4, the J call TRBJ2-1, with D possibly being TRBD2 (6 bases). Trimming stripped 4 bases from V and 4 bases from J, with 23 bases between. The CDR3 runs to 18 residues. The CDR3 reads CASSSLLISVGGYNEQFF. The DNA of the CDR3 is TGTGCCAGCAGTTCCCTTTTGATTTCTGTGGGGGGATACAATGAGCAGTTCTTC.